Listed below are T cell receptor beta chains from one sample, sequenced in a study of cytomegalovirus exposure and HLA in healthy donors. TCRdb's copy holds only in-frame clones and misses some; the assay was immunoSEQ multiplex PCR. The repertoire holds a few hundred thousand clones, with about four fifths as singletons. What was sequenced was PBMCs. The receptor source for this set is a man aged 25-45 years in good health and CMV-seronegative. Each CDR3 is given with its conserved first and last residue. The D gene is left open where the match is weak. Clone size is shown for a subset of rows, as once, few, many or a class of expanded clone.

j_call | clone_size | d_call | cdr3_length | v_call | cdr3_aa | cdr3_nt
TRBJ1-2 | . | . | 13 | TRBV5-1 | CASSLETVYGYTF | TGCGCCAGCAGCTTGGAGACAGTTTATGGCTACACCTTC
TRBJ2-3 | . | TRBD2 | 16 | TRBV4-2 | CASSQSGGAGTDTQYF | TGTGCCAGCAGCCAATCCGGGGGGGCGGGGACAGATACGCAGTATTTT
TRBJ1-5 | . | . | 14 | TRBV18 | CASSPLGHNQPQHF | TGTGCCAGCTCACCTTTAGGACACAATCAGCCCCAGCATTTT
TRBJ2-6 | . | TRBD1 | 16 | TRBV7-2 | CASSITGGAGASVLTF | TGTGCCAGCAGCATAACAGGGGGCGCTGGGGCCAGCGTCCTGACTTTC
TRBJ2-7 | . | . | 12 | TRBV5-1 | CASSSSTYEQYF | TGCGCCAGCAGCTCATCCACCTACGAGCAGTACTTC
TRBJ2-2 | . | . | 16 | TRBV9 | CASSPVAGYSTGELFF | TGTGCCAGCAGCCCCGTTGCTGGGTACAGCACCGGGGAGCTGTTTTTT
TRBJ2-1 | . | . | 17 | TRBV4-3 | CASSQDEFRSSYNEQFF | TGCGCCAGCAGCCAAGATGAGTTCCGGTCATCCTACAATGAGCAGTTCTTC
TRBJ1-5 | . | TRBD1 | 16 | TRBV2 | CASSALTGVVNQPQHF | TGTGCCAGCAGTGCCCTAACAGGGGTTGTCAATCAGCCCCAGCATTTT
TRBJ2-5 | . | TRBD2 | 14 | TRBV7-9 | CASSSGERGETQYF | TGTGCCAGCAGCTCTGGGGAGCGGGGAGAGACCCAGTACTTC
TRBJ2-5 | . | . | 13 | TRBV7-9 | CASGASPQETQYF | TGTGCCAGCGGGGCAAGTCCTCAAGAGACCCAGTACTTC
TRBJ2-3 | . | . | 15 | TRBV7-7 | CASSLEDSSTDTQYF | TGTGCTAGCAGCTTAGAGGACTCAAGCACAGATACGCAGTATTTT
TRBJ2-7 | . | TRBD2 | 14 | TRBV28 | CASTTSGLGYEQYF | TGTGCCAGCACCACTAGCGGGTTGGGCTACGAGCAGTACTTC
TRBJ1-6 | . | . | 15 | TRBV2 | CASKEGGARNSPLHF | TGTGCCAGCAAGGAGGGGGGGGCGCGGAATTCACCCCTCCACTTT
TRBJ2-3 | . | . | 16 | TRBV7-6 | CASSPGGQGGADTQYF | TGTGCCAGCAGCCCCGGTGGGCAGGGAGGTGCAGATACGCAGTATTTT
TRBJ2-5 | once | . | 15 | TRBV9 | CASGATERYQETQYF | TGTGCCTCAGGGGCTACCGAGAGGTACCAAGAGACCCAGTACTTC
TRBJ2-2 | . | TRBD1 | 13 | TRBV2 | CASKQGGTGELFF | TGTGCCAGCAAACAGGGGGGAACCGGGGAGCTGTTTTTT
TRBJ1-6 | . | TRBD1 | 19 | TRBV27 | CASSFRDRGLSGMNSPLHF | TGTGCCAGCAGTTTTCGGGACAGGGGGCTCTCCGGGATGAATTCACCCCTCCACTTT